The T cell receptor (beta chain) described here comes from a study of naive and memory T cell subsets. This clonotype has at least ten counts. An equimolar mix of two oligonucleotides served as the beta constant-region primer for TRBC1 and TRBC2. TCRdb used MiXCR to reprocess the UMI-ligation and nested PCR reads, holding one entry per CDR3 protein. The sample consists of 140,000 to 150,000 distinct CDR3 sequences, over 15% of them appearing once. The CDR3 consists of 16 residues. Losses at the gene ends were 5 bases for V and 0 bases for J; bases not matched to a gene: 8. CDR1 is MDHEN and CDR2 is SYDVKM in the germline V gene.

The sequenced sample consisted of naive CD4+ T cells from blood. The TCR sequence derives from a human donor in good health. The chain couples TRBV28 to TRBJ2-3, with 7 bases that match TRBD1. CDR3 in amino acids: CASSTTGVTSTDTQYF. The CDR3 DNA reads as TGTGCCAGCAGTACAACAGGGGTTACTAGCACAGATACGCAGTATTTT. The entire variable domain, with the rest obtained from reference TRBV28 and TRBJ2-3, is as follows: DVKVTQSSRYLVKRTGEKVFLECVQDMDHENMFWYRQDPGLGLRLIYFSYDVKMKEKGDIPEGYSVSREKKERFSLILESASTNQTSMYLCASSTTGVTSTDTQYFGPGTRLTVL.